The 13 T cell receptor beta chains presented below share a single source sample, sequenced in a study of control samples from healthy donors and cancer patients. TCRdb keeps only in-frame clones here, not all; method: immunoSEQ multiplex PCR. The table shows 140,000 to 150,000 clones, with more than 85% occurring only once. Source material: blood. These receptors all come from a young man in good health.

This sequence joins TRBV5-5 and TRBJ2-3; D remains unclear. This CDR3 comprises 15 residues. V was cut by 2 bases and J by 0 bases, with 10 bases left in between. CDR1 and CDR2 (germline): SGHKS, YYEKEE (reference sequence). The CDR3 bases are TGTGCCAGCAGCTTAGGCGGAGAAAGCACAGATACGCAGTATTTT. This translates into CASSLGGESTDTQYF.

J is TRBJ2-7 and V is TRBV19; 8 positions match TRBD1. The CDR3 totals 13 residues. Trimming at V came to 4 bases and at J to 5 bases, leaving 4 bases not matched to a gene. CDR1 LNHDA and CDR2 SQIVND come from the germline V gene (reference sequence). In nucleotides, the CDR3 is TGTGCCAGTAGTACGACAGGGGTAAACGAGCAGTACTTC. Encoded protein: CASSTTGVNEQYF.

V gene TRBV12-3 or TRBV12-4 combines with J gene TRBJ2-1; D possibly corresponds to TRBD2 (6 bases). V was trimmed by 6 bases and J by 7 bases, leaving 13 bases between them. The CDR3 length is 13 residues. The CDR3 nucleotides read TGTGCCAGCAGCCCGACTAGTTTTAATGAGCAGTTCTTC. Its translation is CASSPTSFNEQFF.

This chain connects TRBV7-9 to TRBJ1-2; 8 nucleotides align to TRBD1. The junction had 8 bases not matched to a gene; V was cut back by 6 bases and J by 5 bases. The germline CDR1 and CDR2 sequences are SEHNR and FQNEAQ (reference sequence). CDR3 length: 14 amino acids. CDR3 sequence: CASSYGQGGYGYTF. The CDR3 nucleotides are TGTGCCAGCAGTTACGGACAGGGAGGATATGGCTACACCTTC.

The rearrangement uses TRBV28 and TRBJ2-2; D possibly corresponds to TRBD2 (6 bases). The length of the CDR3 is 16 residues. Germline loops: CDR1 MDHEN, CDR2 SYDVKM. Trimming left V 6 bases short and J 5 bases short, with 19 bases between. CDR3 protein: CASSPHGTPKTGELFF. In DNA form, the CDR3 reads TGTGCCAGCAGCCCTCACGGGACTCCTAAGACCGGGGAGCTGTTTTTT. The full variable domain, rest sourced from reference TRBV28 and TRBJ2-2, is DVKVTQSSRYLVKRTGEKVFLECVQDMDHENMFWYRQDPGLGLRLIYFSYDVKMKEKGDIPEGYSVSREKKERFSLILESASTNQTSMYLCASSPHGTPKTGELFFGEGSRLTVL.

The chain couples TRBV19 to TRBJ1-2, with 7 bases fitting TRBD1. The CDR3 has 13 amino acids. Germline lookup yields CDR1 LNHDA and CDR2 SQIVND (reference sequence). V was clipped by 5 bases and J by 3 bases; unmatched bases: 3. The CDR3 region has the DNA TGTGCCAGTAGTTACAGGGGTGACTATGGCTACACCTTC. Residues: CASSYRGDYGYTF.

The chain couples TRBV12-3 or TRBV12-4 to TRBJ1-1, with 9 bases lining up with TRBD1. The J segment lost 6 bases and the V segment lost 6 bases, leaving 5 bases of the junction unmatched. The CDR3 has 13 residues. The CDR3 reads CASSNTGGAEAFF. For the CDR3, the DNA is TGTGCCAGCAGCAACACAGGGGGCGCTGAAGCTTTCTTT.

The chain joins TRBV13 to TRBJ1-1, with 10 bases matching TRBD1. This CDR3 is built from 13 residues. V was pared by 6 bases and J by 4 bases, with 2 bases of the junction left unmatched. Germline loops: CDR1 PRHDT, CDR2 FYEKMQ (reference sequence). The CDR3 protein is CASRTGGSTEAFF. The CDR3, as DNA: TGTGCCAGCAGGACAGGGGGCTCCACTGAAGCTTTCTTT.

Notes on this clone: It is likely a read error, because the conserved phenylalanine at the end of the CDR3 is missing. No DNA is shown, since the ends of the CDR3 on it are uncertain; the CDR3 is the one TCRdb lists. The chain carries TRBV28 and TRBJ1-1. 12 amino acids form the CDR3, both terminal residues included. Germline V lookup: CDR1 MDHEN, CDR2 SYDVKM. The CDR3 is CASSPLNGASYL.

V usage is TRBV6-5 and J usage is TRBJ2-2, with unresolved D. Trimming took 6 bases from V and 7 from J, leaving 12 bases between them. This CDR3 has 13 residues. Germline values: CDR1 MNHEY, CDR2 SVGAGI. CDR3 in amino acids: CASSHTGGGELFF. The CDR3 nucleotides are TGTGCCAGCAGCCATACGGGCGGCGGGGAGCTGTTTTTT.

This chain joins TRBV29-1 and TRBJ2-3; unclear D gene. This CDR3 comprises 15 residues. CDR1 SQVTM and CDR2 ANQGSEA come from the germline V gene. The V end was cut by 1 base, the J end by 6 bases, with 17 bases between. The chain's CDR3 is CSVEAGAGHGDTQYF. In DNA, the CDR3 is TGCAGCGTTGAAGCGGGCGCAGGTCATGGGGATACGCAGTATTTT.

This clone was recorded only once. This chain connects TRBV6-5 to TRBJ1-2; D not certain. The CDR3 runs 15 residues. V dropped 0 bases and J dropped 4 bases, with 12 bases sitting between them. CDR1 and CDR2 (germline): MNHEY, SVGAGI. DNA for the CDR3: TGTGCCAGCAGTTACTCGACGGCAGCCGTCTATGGCTACACCTTC. Protein sequence: CASSYSTAAVYGYTF.

The chain links TRBV29-1 to TRBJ1-2; D is uncertain. Germline-derived CDR1 and CDR2 are SQVTM and ANQGSEA. V dropped 7 bases and J dropped 4 bases, with 13 bases sitting between them. The CDR3 has 12 amino acids. The CDR3 is CSALVQSYGYTF. The CDR3 DNA reads TGCAGCGCCTTGGTGCAGTCCTATGGCTACACCTTC.